This entry is about one T cell receptor beta chain. Cohort 3 donors counted as recovered after two negative PCRs, clearance, or resolved symptoms. The data originate from a study of blood T cell repertoires in COVID-19. Whole-study context: Donors in the United States, Italy and Spain gave samples during acute or convalescent COVID-19.

Germline V lookup: CDR1 MGHRA, CDR2 YSYEKL. V lost 6 bases to trimming and J lost 4 bases, with 10 bases between them. The CDR3 is 12 amino acids. Profiled with immunoSEQ multiplex PCR; TCRdb holds only in-frame clones, not every one. The table shows over 250,000 clones, with 75% to 95% occurring only once. This TCR came from a woman aged 25 to 39 who had recovered from COVID-19. The chain combines TRBV4-1 with TRBJ2-7; D uncertain. The sequenced material came from PBMCs or T cells enriched from blood (not recorded which). CDR3 sequence (DNA): TGCGCCAGCAGAGGTCTAGATTACGAGCAGTACTTC. It specifies CASRGLDYEQYF.